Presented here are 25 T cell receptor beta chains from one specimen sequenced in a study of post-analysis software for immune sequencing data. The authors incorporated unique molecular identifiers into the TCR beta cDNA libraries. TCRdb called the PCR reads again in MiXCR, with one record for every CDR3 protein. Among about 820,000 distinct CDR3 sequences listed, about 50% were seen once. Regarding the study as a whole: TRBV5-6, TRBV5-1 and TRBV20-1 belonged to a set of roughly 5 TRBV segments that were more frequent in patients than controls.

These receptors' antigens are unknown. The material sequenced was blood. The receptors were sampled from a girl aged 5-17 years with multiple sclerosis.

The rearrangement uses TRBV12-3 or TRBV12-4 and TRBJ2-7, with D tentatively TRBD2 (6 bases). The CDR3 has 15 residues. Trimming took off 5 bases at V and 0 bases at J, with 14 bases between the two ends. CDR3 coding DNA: TGTGCCAGCAGTCCCCGGGACTCCACCTCCTACGAGCAGTACTTC. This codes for CASSPRDSTSYEQYF.

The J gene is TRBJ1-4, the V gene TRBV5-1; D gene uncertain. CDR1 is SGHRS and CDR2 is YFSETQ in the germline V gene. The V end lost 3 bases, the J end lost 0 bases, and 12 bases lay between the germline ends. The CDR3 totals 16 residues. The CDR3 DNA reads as TGCGCCAGCAGCTCCGGACCAGTTGCAACTAATGAAAAACTGTTTTTT. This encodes CASSSGPVATNEKLFF.

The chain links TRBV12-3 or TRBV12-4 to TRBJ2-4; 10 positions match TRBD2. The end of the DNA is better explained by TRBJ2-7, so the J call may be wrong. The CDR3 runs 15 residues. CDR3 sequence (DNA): TGTGCCAGCAGTTCCCGGACTAGCGGTCTCCGCGAGCAGTACTTC. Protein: CASSSRTSGLREQYF.

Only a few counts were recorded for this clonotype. The CDR3: CASRSDASYEQYF. In DNA, the CDR3 is TGTGCCAGCAGATCGGACGCCTCCTACGAGCAGTACTTC. The chain links TRBV12-3 or TRBV12-4 to TRBJ2-5; no clear D gene. The J call may be in error: the DNA end matches TRBJ2-7 better. The CDR3 contains 13 residues.

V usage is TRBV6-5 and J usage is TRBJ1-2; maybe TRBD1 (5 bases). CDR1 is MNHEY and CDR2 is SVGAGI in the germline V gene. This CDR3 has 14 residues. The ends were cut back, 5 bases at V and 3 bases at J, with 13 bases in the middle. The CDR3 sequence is CASSPPGAYYGYTF. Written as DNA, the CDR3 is TGTGCCAGCAGTCCCCCCGGGGCTTACTATGGCTACACCTTC.

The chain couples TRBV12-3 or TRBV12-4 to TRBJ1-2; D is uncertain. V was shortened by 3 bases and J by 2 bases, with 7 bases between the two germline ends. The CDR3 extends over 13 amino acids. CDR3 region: CASSLVQNYGYTF. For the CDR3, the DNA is TGTGCCAGCAGTTTGGTACAGAACTATGGCTACACCTTC.

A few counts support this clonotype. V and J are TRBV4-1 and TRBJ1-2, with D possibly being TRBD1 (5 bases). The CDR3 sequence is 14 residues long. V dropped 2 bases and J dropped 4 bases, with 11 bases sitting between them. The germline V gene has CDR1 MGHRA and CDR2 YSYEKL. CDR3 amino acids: CASSQRGLTYGYTF. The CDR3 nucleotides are TGCGCCAGCAGCCAAAGGGGATTAACCTATGGCTACACCTTC.

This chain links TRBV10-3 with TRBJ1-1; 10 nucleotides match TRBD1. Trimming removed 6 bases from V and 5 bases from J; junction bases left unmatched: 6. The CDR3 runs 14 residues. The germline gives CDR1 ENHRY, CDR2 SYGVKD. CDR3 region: CAIRLPGQGTEAFF. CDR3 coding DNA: TGTGCCATCAGATTACCGGGACAGGGGACTGAAGCTTTCTTT.

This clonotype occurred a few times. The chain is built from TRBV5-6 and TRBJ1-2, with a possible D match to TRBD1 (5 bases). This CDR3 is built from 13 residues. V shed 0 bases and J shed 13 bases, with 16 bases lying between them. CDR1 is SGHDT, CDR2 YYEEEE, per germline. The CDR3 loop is CASSLDGARYSTF. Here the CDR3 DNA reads TGTGCCAGCAGCTTGGACGGGGCCCGCTACTCCACCTTC. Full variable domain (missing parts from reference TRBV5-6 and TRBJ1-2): DAGVTQSPTHLIKTRGQQVTLRCSPKSGHDTVSWYQQALGQGPQFIFQYYEEEERQRGNFPDRFSGHQFPNYSSELNVNALLLGDSALYLCASSLDGARYSTFGSGTRLTVV.

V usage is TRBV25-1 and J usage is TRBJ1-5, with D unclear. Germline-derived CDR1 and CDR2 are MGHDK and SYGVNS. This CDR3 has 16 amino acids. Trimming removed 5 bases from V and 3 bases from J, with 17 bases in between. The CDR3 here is CASSSNRQTLNQPQHF. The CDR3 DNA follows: TGTGCCAGCAGTTCGAATCGGCAGACACTCAATCAGCCCCAGCATTTT.

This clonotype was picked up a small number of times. Here the CDR3 reads CSARQGSGHEQYF. In DNA form, the CDR3 reads TGCAGTGCCCGACAGGGATCGGGCCACGAGCAGTACTTC. V and J are TRBV20-1 and TRBJ2-7, with 7 bases that match TRBD1. The CDR3 is made up of 13 amino acids. The V segment lost 6 bases and the J segment 5 bases; nucleotides outside the gene matches: 10. In germline, CDR1 is DFQATT, CDR2 SNEGSKA (reference sequence).

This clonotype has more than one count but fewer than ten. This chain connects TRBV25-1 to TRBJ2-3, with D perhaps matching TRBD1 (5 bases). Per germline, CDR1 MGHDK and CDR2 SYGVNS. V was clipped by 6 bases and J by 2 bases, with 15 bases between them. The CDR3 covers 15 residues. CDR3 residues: CASSRSDTYTDTQYF. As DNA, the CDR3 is TGTGCCAGCAGCCGCTCGGACACATACACAGATACGCAGTATTTT.

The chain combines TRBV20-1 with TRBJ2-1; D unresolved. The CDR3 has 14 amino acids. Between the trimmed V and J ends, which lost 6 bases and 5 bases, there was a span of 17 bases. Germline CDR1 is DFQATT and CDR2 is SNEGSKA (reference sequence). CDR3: CSAWVRLLNNEQFF. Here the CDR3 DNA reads TGCAGTGCCTGGGTCAGGTTACTAAACAATGAGCAGTTCTTC.

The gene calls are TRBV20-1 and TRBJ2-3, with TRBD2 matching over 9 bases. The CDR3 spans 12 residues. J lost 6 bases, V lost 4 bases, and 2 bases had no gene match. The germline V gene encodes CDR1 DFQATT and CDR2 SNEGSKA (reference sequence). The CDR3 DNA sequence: TGCAGTGCTATTAGCGGGAGTGATACGCAGTATTTT. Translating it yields CSAISGSDTQYF.

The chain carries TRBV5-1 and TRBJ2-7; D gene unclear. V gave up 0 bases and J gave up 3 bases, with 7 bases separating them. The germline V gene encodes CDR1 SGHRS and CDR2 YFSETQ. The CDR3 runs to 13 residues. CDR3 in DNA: TGCGCCAGCAGCTTGGGGGATTTCTACGAGCAGTACTTC. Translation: CASSLGDFYEQYF.

For the CDR3, the DNA is TGTGCCAGCAACAACGTCCGGGACAGAGATTACGAGCAGTACTTC. This encodes CASNNVRDRDYEQYF. This rearrangement joins TRBV6-2 or TRBV6-3 to TRBJ2-7, with 7 bases aligning to TRBD1. Per the germline V gene, CDR1 is MNHEY and CDR2 is SVGEGT. The CDR3 is 15 residues long. The V segment lost 7 bases and the J segment 4 bases; nucleotides outside the gene matches: 13.

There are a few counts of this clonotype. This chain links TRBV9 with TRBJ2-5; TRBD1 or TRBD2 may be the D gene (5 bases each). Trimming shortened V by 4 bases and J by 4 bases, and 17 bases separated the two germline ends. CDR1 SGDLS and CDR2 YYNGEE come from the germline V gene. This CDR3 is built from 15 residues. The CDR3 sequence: CASSLRDLLGETQYF. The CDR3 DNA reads TGTGCCAGCAGCCTCCGGGACCTTCTTGGAGAGACCCAGTACTTC.

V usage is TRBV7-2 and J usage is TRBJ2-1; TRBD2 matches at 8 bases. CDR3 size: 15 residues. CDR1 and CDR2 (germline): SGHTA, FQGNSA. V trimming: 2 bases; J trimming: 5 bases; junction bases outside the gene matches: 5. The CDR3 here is CASSLYGGGDNEQFF. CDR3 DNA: TGTGCCAGCAGCTTATACGGGGGGGGAGACAATGAGCAGTTCTTC.

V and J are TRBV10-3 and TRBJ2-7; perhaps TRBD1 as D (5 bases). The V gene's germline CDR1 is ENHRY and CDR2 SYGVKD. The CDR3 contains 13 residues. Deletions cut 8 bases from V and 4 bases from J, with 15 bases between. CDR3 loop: CAIGSQGKYEQYF. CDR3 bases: TGTGCCATCGGGTCGCAGGGAAAATACGAGCAGTACTTC.

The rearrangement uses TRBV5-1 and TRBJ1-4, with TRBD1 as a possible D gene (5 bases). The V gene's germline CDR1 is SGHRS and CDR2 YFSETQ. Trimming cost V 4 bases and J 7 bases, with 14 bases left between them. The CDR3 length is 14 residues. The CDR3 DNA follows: TGCGCCAGCAGCCCCGAGAGGGGAGGTGAAAAACTGTTTTTT. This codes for CASSPERGGEKLFF.

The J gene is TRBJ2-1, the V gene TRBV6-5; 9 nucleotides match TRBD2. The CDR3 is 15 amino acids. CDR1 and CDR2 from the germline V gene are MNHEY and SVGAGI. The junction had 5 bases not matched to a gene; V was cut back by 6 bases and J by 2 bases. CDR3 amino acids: CASSPGTSTYNEQFF. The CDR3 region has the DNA TGTGCCAGCAGCCCCGGGACTAGCACCTACAATGAGCAGTTCTTC.

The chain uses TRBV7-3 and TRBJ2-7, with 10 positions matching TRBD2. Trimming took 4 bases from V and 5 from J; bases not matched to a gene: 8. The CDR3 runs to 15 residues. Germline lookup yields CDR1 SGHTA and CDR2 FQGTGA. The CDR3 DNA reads TGTGCCAGCAGCTCCTCCGGGACTAGCGTCCACGAGCAGTACTTC. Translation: CASSSSGTSVHEQYF.

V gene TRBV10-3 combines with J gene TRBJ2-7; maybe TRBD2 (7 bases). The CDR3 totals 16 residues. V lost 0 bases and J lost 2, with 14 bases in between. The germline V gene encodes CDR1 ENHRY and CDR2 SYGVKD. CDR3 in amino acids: CAISESALGGPYEQYF. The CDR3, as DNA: TGTGCCATCAGTGAGTCAGCTCTGGGGGGGCCCTACGAGCAGTACTTC.

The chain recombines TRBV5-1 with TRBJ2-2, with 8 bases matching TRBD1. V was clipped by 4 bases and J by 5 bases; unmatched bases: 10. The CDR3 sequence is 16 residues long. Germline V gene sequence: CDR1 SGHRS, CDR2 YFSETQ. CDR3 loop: CASSRWTGLNTGELFF. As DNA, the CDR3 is TGCGCCAGCAGCAGATGGACAGGGCTGAATACCGGGGAGCTGTTTTTT.

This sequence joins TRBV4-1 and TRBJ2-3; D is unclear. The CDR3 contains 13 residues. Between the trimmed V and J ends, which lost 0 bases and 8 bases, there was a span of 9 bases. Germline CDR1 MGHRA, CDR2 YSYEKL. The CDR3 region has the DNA TGCGCCAGCAGCCAAGATCTGCGGAGTACGCAGTATTTT. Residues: CASSQDLRSTQYF.